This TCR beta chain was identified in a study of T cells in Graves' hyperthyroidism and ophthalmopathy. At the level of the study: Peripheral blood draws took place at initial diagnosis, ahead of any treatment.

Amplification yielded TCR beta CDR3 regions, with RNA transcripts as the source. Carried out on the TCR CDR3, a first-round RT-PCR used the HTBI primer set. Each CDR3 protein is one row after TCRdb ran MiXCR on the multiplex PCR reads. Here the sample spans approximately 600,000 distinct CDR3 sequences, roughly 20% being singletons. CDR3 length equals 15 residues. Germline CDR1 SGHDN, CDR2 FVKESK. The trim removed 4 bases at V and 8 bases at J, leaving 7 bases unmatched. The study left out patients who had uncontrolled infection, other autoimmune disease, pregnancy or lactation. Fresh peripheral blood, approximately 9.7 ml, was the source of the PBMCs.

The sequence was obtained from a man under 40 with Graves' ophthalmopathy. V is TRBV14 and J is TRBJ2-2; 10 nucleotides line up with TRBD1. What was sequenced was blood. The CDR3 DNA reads TGTGCCAGCAGCCGCACGACAGGGGGCCTGGGGGAGCTGTTTTTT. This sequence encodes CASSRTTGGLGELFF.